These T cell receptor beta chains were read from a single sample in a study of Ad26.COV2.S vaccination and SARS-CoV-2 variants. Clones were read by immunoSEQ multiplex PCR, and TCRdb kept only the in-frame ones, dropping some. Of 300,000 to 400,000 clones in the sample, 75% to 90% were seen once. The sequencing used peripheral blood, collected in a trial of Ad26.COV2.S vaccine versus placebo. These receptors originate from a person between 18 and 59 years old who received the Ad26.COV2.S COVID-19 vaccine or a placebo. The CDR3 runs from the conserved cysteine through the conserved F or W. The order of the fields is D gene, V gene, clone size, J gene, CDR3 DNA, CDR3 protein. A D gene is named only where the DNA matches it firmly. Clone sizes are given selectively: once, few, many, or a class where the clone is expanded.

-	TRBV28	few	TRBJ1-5	TGTGCCAGCAGTTTCGGCAGGGAATTCAATCAGCCCCAGCATTTT	CASSFGREFNQPQHF
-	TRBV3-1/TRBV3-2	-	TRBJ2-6	TGTGCCAGCAGCCAAGACGCCGGGGTCTCTGGGGCCAACGTCCTGACTTTC	CASSQDAGVSGANVLTF
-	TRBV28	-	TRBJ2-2	TGTGCCAGCAGTCAACCCAGGGAGGCGAACACCGGGGAGCTGTTTTTT	CASSQPREANTGELFF
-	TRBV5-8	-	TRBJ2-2	TGTGCCAGCAGCTGGCTGTGGGTTCAGAACACCGGGGAGCTGTTTTTT	CASSWLWVQNTGELFF
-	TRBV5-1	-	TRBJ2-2	TGCGCCAGCAGCTTGGTTGCGGGGCTGGACGGGGAGCTGTTTTTT	CASSLVAGLDGELFF
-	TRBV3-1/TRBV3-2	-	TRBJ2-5	TGTGCCAGCAGCCCTTCGGGGCGGAAAGAGACCCAGTACTTC	CASSPSGRKETQYF
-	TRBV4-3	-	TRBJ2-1	TGCGCCAGCAGCCAAGAAGGGCTCAAGGTACGGAATGAGCAGTTCTTC	CASSQEGLKVRNEQFF
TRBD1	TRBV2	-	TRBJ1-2	TGTGCCAGCGGGGGACAGGGGGCGGCGGGCTACACCTTC	CASGGQGAAGYTF
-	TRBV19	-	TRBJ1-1	TGTGCCAGTAAGGAGGGGCTCATGAACACTGAAGCTTTCTTT	CASKEGLMNTEAFF
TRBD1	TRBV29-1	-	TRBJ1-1	TGCAGCGTTGCTAGGGGGCCCAACACTGAAGCTTTCTTT	CSVARGPNTEAFF
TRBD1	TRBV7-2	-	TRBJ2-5	TGTGCCAGCAGCTTAACAGGGGGCAGGGAGACCCAGTACTTC	CASSLTGGRETQYF
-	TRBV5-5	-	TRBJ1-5	TGTGCCAGCAGCTTGGGGGGTAGCAATCAGCCCCAGCATTTT	CASSLGGSNQPQHF
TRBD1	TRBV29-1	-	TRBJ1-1	TGCAGCGTTTGGGACAGTTTGAACACTGAAGCTTTCTTT	CSVWDSLNTEAFF
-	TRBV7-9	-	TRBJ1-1	TGTGCCGGGTGGGACGCCGACACTGAAGCTTTCTTT	CAGWDADTEAFF
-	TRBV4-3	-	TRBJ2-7	TGCGCCAGCAGCCAAGATAGGCACCGGGAGCAGTACTTC	CASSQDRHREQYF
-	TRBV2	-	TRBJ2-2	TGTGCCAGCAGTGTGGAGGGTATGGTAGGGGAGCTGTTTTTT	CASSVEGMVGELFF
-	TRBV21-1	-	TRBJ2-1	TGTGCCAGCAGCAAAAACCATGGACAGGGGGATTACAATGAGCAGTTCTTC	CASSKNHGQGDYNEQFF
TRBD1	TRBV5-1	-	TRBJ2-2	TGCGCCAGCAGCTCAAAACAGGGGGCGAGATCGAACACCGGGGAGCTGTTTTTT	CASSSKQGARSNTGELFF
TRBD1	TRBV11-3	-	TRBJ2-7	TGTGCCAGCAGCCCAGACGGACAGGGGGCCTACGAGCAGTACTTC	CASSPDGQGAYEQYF
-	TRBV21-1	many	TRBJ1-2	TGTGCCAGCAGCAAGACAGGAGGTAACTATGGCTACACCTTC	CASSKTGGNYGYTF
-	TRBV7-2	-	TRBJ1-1	TGTGCCAGCAGCTCCGGGGGATCGAACACTGAAGCTTTCTTT	CASSSGGSNTEAFF
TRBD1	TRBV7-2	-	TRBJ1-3	TGTGCCAGCAGCTCAAGAGATTATCAGGGGGCCTCTGGAAACACCATATATTTT	CASSSRDYQGASGNTIYF
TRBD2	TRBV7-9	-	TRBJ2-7	TGTGCCAGCAGCCCCCTAGGTCGACTAGCGGGAACTTACGAGCAGTACTTC	CASSPLGRLAGTYEQYF
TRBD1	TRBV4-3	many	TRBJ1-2	TGCGCCAGCAGCCAAGGATTGGAACCGGGACAGGGGAACGGCTACACCTTC	CASSQGLEPGQGNGYTF
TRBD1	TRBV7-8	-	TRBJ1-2	TGTGCCAGCAGCTTAGAGGGACAGGGGAATGGCTACACCTTC	CASSLEGQGNGYTF
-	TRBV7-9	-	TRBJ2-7	TGTGCCAGCAGCGACCCGCTGGCGGGGAACTCCTACGAGCAGTACTTC	CASSDPLAGNSYEQYF